The rows below give T cell receptor beta chains drawn from one sample of a study of cytomegalovirus exposure and HLA in healthy donors. Sequenced by immunoSEQ multiplex PCR; TCRdb stores in-frame clones only, minus some. The table records about 97,000 clones, 75% to 90% of them present only once. The sample taken for sequencing was PBMCs. These receptors came from a man aged 30-40 years in good health and CMV-seronegative. CDR3s include the opening cysteine and the closing phenylalanine or tryptophan. The D gene is left open where the match is weak. Where a row states a size, it is once, few, many or the class of an expanded clone; other rows omit it.

J gene,clone size,V gene,D gene,CDR3 DNA,CDR3 protein
TRBJ1-3,NA,TRBV5-1,NA,TGCGCCAGCAGCCCGAGTTCTCCTGGAAACACCATATATTTT,CASSPSSPGNTIYF
TRBJ2-5,NA,TRBV4-1,TRBD1,TGCGCCAGCAGCCAGACACAGGGGTTATTCCAAGAGACCCAGTACTTC,CASSQTQGLFQETQYF
TRBJ2-1,NA,TRBV11-2,NA,TGTGCCAGCAGCTCGGGGGACGGGTACAATGAGCAGTTCTTC,CASSSGDGYNEQFF
TRBJ2-7,NA,TRBV6-1,TRBD1,TGTGCCAGCAGACCCAGTGGGACAGGGAACTACGAGCAGTACTTC,CASRPSGTGNYEQYF
TRBJ2-2,NA,TRBV29-1,TRBD1,TGCAGCGTGGTGGGACAGTTTAACACCGGGGAGCTGTTTTTT,CSVVGQFNTGELFF
TRBJ2-7,NA,TRBV10-3,TRBD1,TGTGCCATCAGTGGGGGACAGGTCCCCTACGAGCAGTACTTC,CAISGGQVPYEQYF
TRBJ1-2,NA,TRBV19,TRBD1,TGTGCCAGTAGTACCTACGGACAGGGAGGGAACTATGGCTACACCTTC,CASSTYGQGGNYGYTF
TRBJ2-2,NA,TRBV5-4,TRBD2,TGTGCCAGCAGCATGATAGCGGGAGGGATCGGCGGGGAGCTGTTTTTT,CASSMIAGGIGGELFF
TRBJ2-5,NA,TRBV19,TRBD2,TGTGCCAGTAGTCCCTCTAGCGGGCGACCGGAGGAGACCCAGTACTTC,CASSPSSGRPEETQYF
TRBJ2-5,NA,TRBV5-1,NA,TGCGCCAGCAGCTTGTCAGGAGGTCAAGAGACCCAGTACTTC,CASSLSGGQETQYF
TRBJ2-7,NA,TRBV28,NA,TGTGCCAGCAGTCGGACGGACAGTTTACCCTACGAGCAGTACTTC,CASSRTDSLPYEQYF
TRBJ2-1,NA,TRBV27,TRBD2,TGTGCCAGCAGAAGTAGCGGGAGTTCCTACAATGAGCAGTTCTTC,CASRSSGSSYNEQFF
TRBJ2-7,NA,TRBV28,TRBD1,TGTGCCAGCAAGGACAGGGGAACCTACGAGCAGTACTTC,CASKDRGTYEQYF
TRBJ1-5,NA,TRBV28,NA,TGTGCCAGCAGTTTATTATCCAGGACAGCTCAGCCCCAGCATTTT,CASSLLSRTAQPQHF
TRBJ2-1,NA,TRBV4-3,TRBD2,TGCGCCAGCAGCCGTCCCCTAGCGGGGGAATACAATGAGCAGTTCTTC,CASSRPLAGEYNEQFF
TRBJ2-7,NA,TRBV30,TRBD2,TGTGCCTGGAGTGTACTAGCGGGAGTGGGGGAGCAGTACTTC,CAWSVLAGVGEQYF
TRBJ2-2,NA,TRBV5-4,TRBD1,TGTGCCAGCAGCTTGGGACAGGGTAACACCGGGGAGCTGTTTTTT,CASSLGQGNTGELFF
TRBJ2-5,NA,TRBV5-1,TRBD1,TGCGCCAGCAGATTTGACAGGGAACTCCTTACCTCCCTCCAAGAGACCCAGTACTTC,CASRFDRELLTSLQETQYF
TRBJ1-1,NA,TRBV6-1,NA,TGTGCCAGCAGTTTTGGCGGGGGGCGATGGACTGAAGCTTTCTTT,CASSFGGGRWTEAFF
TRBJ2-7,once,TRBV7-8,TRBD2,TGTGCCAGCAGCCAAAGCGGGGGGCCAGCCTACGAGCAGTACTTC,CASSQSGGPAYEQYF
TRBJ2-7,NA,TRBV2,NA,TGTGCCAGCAGAGGGAGCGAGCAGTACTTC,CASRGSEQYF
TRBJ1-1,NA,TRBV5-1,NA,TGCGCCAGCAGCGGGTCCGACGGGAGCACTGAAGCTTTCTTT,CASSGSDGSTEAFF
TRBJ1-1,NA,TRBV10-3,TRBD1,TGTGCCTCGGCGACAGGGGGCACTGAAGCTTTCTTT,CASATGGTEAFF
TRBJ1-4,few,TRBV5-1,TRBD1,TGCGCCAGCAGCTCACGGACAGGGAAATTGTCTAATGAAAAACTGTTTTTT,CASSSRTGKLSNEKLFF
TRBJ2-7,few,TRBV5-5,TRBD1,TGTGCCAGCAGCTTGAGGGACAGCAACCACGAGCAGTACTTC,CASSLRDSNHEQYF
TRBJ2-7,NA,TRBV29-1,TRBD2,TGCAGCGTTCTCACTAGCGGGAGCGCCACGTCCTACGAGCAGTACTTC,CSVLTSGSATSYEQYF
TRBJ2-1,NA,TRBV10-3,NA,TGTGCCATCAGTGAGGCGGGGGCGCTTGGTCACTCCTACAATGAGCAGTTCTTC,CAISEAGALGHSYNEQFF
TRBJ2-1,NA,TRBV30,TRBD1,TGTGCCTGGAGTAGGGGACAGGGGGCTGTGAATGAGCAGTTCTTC,CAWSRGQGAVNEQFF
TRBJ2-7,once,TRBV4-1,TRBD1,TGCGCCAGCAGCCAACCAGGACAGGGGCTAGGCTACGAGCAGTACTTC,CASSQPGQGLGYEQYF
TRBJ2-3,NA,TRBV28,TRBD2,TGTGCCAGCAGTCAGACTAGCGGGGCCTACACAGATACGCAGTATTTT,CASSQTSGAYTDTQYF
TRBJ1-2,NA,TRBV2,TRBD1,TGTGCCAGCGGACAGGAGGTTAATGGCTACACCTTC,CASGQEVNGYTF
TRBJ1-1,once,TRBV11-2,TRBD1,TGTGCCAGCAGCTTCCACAGGGGCACGGGGGATTTCTTT,CASSFHRGTGDFF
TRBJ1-2,once,TRBV7-9,NA,TGTGCCAGCAGCTTAGAGGGACGGCTGGCAGGGGACTATGGCTACACCTTC,CASSLEGRLAGDYGYTF
TRBJ2-3,NA,TRBV4-1,NA,TGCGCCAGCAGCCAAGACGTGTCCACAGATACGCAGTATTTT,CASSQDVSTDTQYF
TRBJ2-7,NA,TRBV2,NA,TGTGCCAGCAGTGACCCTAGCTCACTTAGAGAGCAGTACTTC,CASSDPSSLREQYF
TRBJ2-3,NA,TRBV27,NA,TGTGCCAGCAGTTTATCGTCGACAGATACGCAGTATTTT,CASSLSSTDTQYF
TRBJ2-7,once,TRBV28,NA,TGTGCCACGGGATTCCTCTACGAGCAGTACTTC,CATGFLYEQYF
TRBJ1-6,once,TRBV27,NA,TGTGCCAGCAGTTTACGGTATAATTCACCCCTCCACTTT,CASSLRYNSPLHF
TRBJ2-7,few,TRBV30,TRBD1,TGTGCCTGGAGTCGTGGGACAGCCACTAATGAGCAGTACTTC,CAWSRGTATNEQYF
TRBJ2-7,NA,TRBV30,TRBD1,TGTGCCTGGAGTGGGGACAGAAACTCCTACGAGCAGTACTTC,CAWSGDRNSYEQYF
TRBJ2-2,NA,TRBV4-1,TRBD2,TGCGCCAGCAGCCAAGAAGGGAGGGGTCAGAACACCGGGGAGCTGTTTTTT,CASSQEGRGQNTGELFF
TRBJ2-7,NA,TRBV5-5,TRBD1,TGTGCCAGCAGCCCGACAGGGGCCAACTACGAGCAGTACTTC,CASSPTGANYEQYF
TRBJ2-3,NA,TRBV9,NA,TGTGCCAGCAGCGTAGGGGCCTTCGTTGCAGATACGCAGTATTTT,CASSVGAFVADTQYF
TRBJ1-5,few,TRBV6-1,NA,TGTGCCAGCATACAAGGACAGACTAGCAATCAGCCCCAGCATTTT,CASIQGQTSNQPQHF
TRBJ2-2,once,TRBV4-1,TRBD2,TGCGCCAGCAGCCAACCGGGACTAGCGGGAGGGCCGGACACCGGGGAGCTGTTTTTT,CASSQPGLAGGPDTGELFF
TRBJ1-1,NA,TRBV5-4,TRBD1,TGTGCCAGCAGCCGACAGGGTAGTCCTGAAGCTTTCTTT,CASSRQGSPEAFF